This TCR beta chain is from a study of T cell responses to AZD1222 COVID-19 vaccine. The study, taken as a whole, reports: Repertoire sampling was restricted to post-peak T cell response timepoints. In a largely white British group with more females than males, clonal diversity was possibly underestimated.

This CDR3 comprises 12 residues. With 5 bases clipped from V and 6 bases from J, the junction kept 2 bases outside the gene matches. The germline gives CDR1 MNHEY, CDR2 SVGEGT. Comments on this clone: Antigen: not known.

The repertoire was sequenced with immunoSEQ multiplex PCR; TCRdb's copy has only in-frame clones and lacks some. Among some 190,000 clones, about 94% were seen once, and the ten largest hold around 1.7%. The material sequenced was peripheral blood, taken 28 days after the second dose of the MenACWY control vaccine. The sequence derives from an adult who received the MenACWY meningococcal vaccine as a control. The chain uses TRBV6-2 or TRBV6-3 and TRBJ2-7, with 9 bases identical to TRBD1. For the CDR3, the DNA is TGTGCCAGCAGTGGGGACAGGGCCGAGCAGTACTTC. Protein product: CASSGDRAEQYF.